The text below deals with one T cell receptor (beta chain). Its antigen is not known. The record originates from a study of T-cell memory formation after mild COVID-19. Sample barcodes and UMIs were carried by the TCR alpha and TCR beta cDNA libraries that 5'RACE generated with constant-segment primers. TCRdb redid the calling of the 5' RACE reads with MiXCR, one entry per CDR3 protein. The profile shows 550,000 to 650,000 distinct CDR3 sequences, about 18% of them singletons. Whole-study results and caveats: Second-wave clones with a day 37 peak had unconfirmed SARS-CoV-2 specificity. Researchers found some responding clones in pre-infection memory, a sign that cross-reactive memory joined.

V lost 3 bases and J 1 base, leaving 11 bases between the germline ends. The CDR3 is made up of 15 amino acids. Germline CDR1 is KGHSH and CDR2 is LQKENI. The receptor comes from an adult woman who had mild COVID-19 (a few samples of this study predate the infection). Cell type and time point are not known. Sequenced: PBMCs or a T cell subset sorted from them (not recorded which). The rearrangement uses TRBV18 and TRBJ2-3; no clear D. Here the CDR3 reads CASSPQGLGTDTQYF. The CDR3 DNA follows: TGTGCCAGCTCACCTCAAGGCTTGGGCACAGATACGCAGTATTTT.